This T cell receptor beta chain was retrieved from a study of post-analysis software for immune sequencing data. Study-wide background: Relapsing-remitting, secondary progressive and progressive-relapsing courses of multiple sclerosis were included.

Tagging with unique molecular identifiers was a feature of the TCR beta cDNA libraries. TCRdb analysed the PCR reads with MiXCR anew, one entry per CDR3 protein. Here the sample spans around 400,000 distinct CDR3 sequences, roughly 38% being singletons. Whole-study results and caveats: Samples from one preparation batch, clustered by F measure, grouped strongly together. TRBV5-6, TRBV5-1 and TRBV20-1 were among several TRBV segments more frequent in patients than controls.

To note about this clonotype: As yet, its antigen is unknown.

Germline assignment: CDR1 MNHEY and CDR2 SVGAGI. V was clipped by 6 bases and J by 7 bases, with 15 bases between them. CDR3 size: 13 residues. The chain has TRBV6-5 and TRBJ1-2; D might be TRBD1 (6 bases). The receptor was isolated from a girl aged 10 to 17 with multiple sclerosis. Source material: blood. The CDR3 loop is CASRIRTGAGYTF. For the CDR3, the DNA is TGTGCCAGCAGAATTCGCACGGGGGCTGGCTACACCTTC.